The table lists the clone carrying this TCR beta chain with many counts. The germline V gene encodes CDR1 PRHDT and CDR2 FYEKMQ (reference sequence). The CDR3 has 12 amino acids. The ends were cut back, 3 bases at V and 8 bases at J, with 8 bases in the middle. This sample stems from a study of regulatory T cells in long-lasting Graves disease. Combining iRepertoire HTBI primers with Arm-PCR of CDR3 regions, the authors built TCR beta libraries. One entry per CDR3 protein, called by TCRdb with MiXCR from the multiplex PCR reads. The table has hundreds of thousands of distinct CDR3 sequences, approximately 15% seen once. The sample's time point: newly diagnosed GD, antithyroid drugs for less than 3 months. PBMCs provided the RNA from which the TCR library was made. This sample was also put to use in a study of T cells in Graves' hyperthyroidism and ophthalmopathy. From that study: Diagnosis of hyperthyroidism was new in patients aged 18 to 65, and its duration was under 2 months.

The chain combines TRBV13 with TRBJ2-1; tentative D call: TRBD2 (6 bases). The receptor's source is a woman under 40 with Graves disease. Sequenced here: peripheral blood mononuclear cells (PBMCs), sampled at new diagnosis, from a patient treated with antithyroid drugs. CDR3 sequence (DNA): TGTGCCAGCAGCTTCTGGGGGGATGAGCAGTTCTTC. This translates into CASSFWGDEQFF. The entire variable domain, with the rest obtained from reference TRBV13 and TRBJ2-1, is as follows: AAGVIQSPRHLIKEKRETATLKCYPIPRHDTVYWYQQGPGQDPQFLISFYEKMQSDKGSIPDRFSAQQFSDYHSELNMSSLELGDSALYFCASSFWGDEQFFGPGTRLTVL.